Listed here are 27 T cell receptor beta chains from one sample, sequenced in a study of T-cell reconstitution after alpha-beta-depleted transplantation in children. Preparation of the TCRbeta library was carried out with unique molecular identifiers. TCRdb re-derived calls from the PCR reads in MiXCR, one entry per CDR3 protein. The sample consists of 450,000 to 600,000 distinct CDR3 sequences, over 9.5% of them appearing once. Sequencing was performed on PBMCs, taken before TCRalphabeta/CD19-depleted stem cell transplant. The receptors shown here come from a child between 2 and 9 years old with inherited bone marrow failure, due to receive a stem cell transplant.

V gene TRBV5-1 combines with J gene TRBJ2-3; D is undetermined. V lost 3 bases and J lost 0, with 11 bases in between. From germline, CDR1 is SGHRS and CDR2 YFSETQ. This CDR3 contains 15 residues. Here the CDR3 reads CASSWQSLSTDTQYF. CDR3 in DNA: TGCGCCAGCAGCTGGCAGAGCCTTAGCACAGATACGCAGTATTTT.

The V call is TRBV4-2, the J call TRBJ2-3; no clear D gene. The germline V and J ends were trimmed by 2 bases and 3 bases, with 21 bases remaining between them. From germline, CDR1 is LGHNA and CDR2 YNFKEQ. CDR3 length: 18 amino acids. The CDR3 is CASSQLHIYFSVTDTQYF. The CDR3 DNA reads as TGTGCCAGCAGCCAACTCCATATTTACTTTTCCGTTACAGATACGCAGTATTTT.

In its sample, this clonotype was seen many times. The gene calls are TRBV27 and TRBJ2-7; D uncertain. The V gene's germline CDR1 is MNHEY and CDR2 SMNVEV (reference sequence). V shed 2 bases and J shed 3 bases, with 11 bases lying between them. This CDR3 region has 14 residues. DNA of the CDR3: TGTGCCAGCAGTTTACGGTCTCCCGTCTACGAGCAGTACTTC. This codes for CASSLRSPVYEQYF.

This clonotype has at least ten counts. The chain uses TRBV5-1 and TRBJ2-7, with 14 bases matching TRBD2. V lost 4 bases and J lost 2; bases outside the gene matches: 8. CDR3 length: 17 residues. CDR1 and CDR2 from the germline V gene are SGHRS and YFSETQ. CDR3 nucleotide sequence: TGCGCCAGCAGCCCTCCGGGACTAGCGGGAGTACCCTACGAGCAGTACTTC. Encoded protein: CASSPPGLAGVPYEQYF.

This clonotype was detected a few times. The chain combines TRBV6-5 with TRBJ1-1; D not resolved. CDR3 length: 14 residues. V lost 3 bases, J lost 4 bases, and 12 bases lay in between. Germline lookup yields CDR1 MNHEY and CDR2 SVGAGI. The CDR3 nucleotides read TGTGCCAGCAGTTATGTCGGCGGAGGCACTGAAGCTTTCTTT. Residues: CASSYVGGGTEAFF.

The chain combines TRBV4-1 with TRBJ2-7; D perhaps matches TRBD2 (5 bases). The V end was cut by 1 base, the J end by 3 bases, with 10 bases between. The CDR3 spans 14 residues. Germline V gene lookup returns CDR1 MGHRA and CDR2 YSYEKL. The CDR3 region is CASSQVGSVYEQYF. CDR3 in DNA: TGCGCCAGCAGCCAAGTTGGTAGCGTCTACGAGCAGTACTTC.

The sample holds many counts of this clonotype. The V and J genes are TRBV12-3 or TRBV12-4 and TRBJ2-1, with TRBD2 matching over 9 bases. This CDR3 region has 14 residues. V was clipped by 6 bases and J by 7 bases; unmatched bases: 7. The CDR3 nucleotides are TGTGCCAGCAGCGTAGGCGGGAGGGTGAATGAGCAGTTCTTC. Translation gives CASSVGGRVNEQFF.

In its sample, this clonotype was seen a few times. CDR3 sequence (DNA): TGTGCCAGCGCCAACCTAGGACAGGGGGGAGAGCAGTACTTC. This encodes CASANLGQGGEQYF. The gene calls are TRBV12-3 or TRBV12-4 and TRBJ2-7; 10 bases match TRBD1. The trim removed 8 bases at V and 7 bases at J, leaving 11 bases unmatched. CDR3 length equals 14 residues.

This clonotype was seen more than once but under ten times. The CDR3 DNA follows: TGTGCCAGCAGTTTATGGAGCGGGAGGGAATCCTACAATGAGCAGTTCTTC. It specifies CASSLWSGRESYNEQFF. This chain uses TRBV27 with TRBJ2-1, with TRBD2 identical over 10 bases. This CDR3 has 17 amino acids. Per the germline V gene, CDR1 is MNHEY and CDR2 is SMNVEV (reference sequence). The ends lost 1 base at V and 1 base at J; junction bases unmatched: 4.

There are many counts of this clonotype. This rearrangement joins TRBV7-2 to TRBJ2-1, with D possibly matching TRBD1 (5 bases). V was cut by 5 bases and J by 5 bases, with 10 bases left in between. The CDR3 has 13 residues. Germline CDR1 is SGHTA and CDR2 is FQGNSA. Written as DNA, the CDR3 is TGTGCCAGCAGCCCCGTGGGGCACAATGAGCAGTTCTTC. It yields the protein CASSPVGHNEQFF. The full variable domain, with the rest looked up from reference TRBV7-2 and TRBJ2-1, is GAGVSQSPSNKVTEKGKDVELRCDPISGHTALYWYRQSLGQGLEFLIYFQGNSAPDKSGLPSDRFSAERTGGSVSTLTIQRTQQEDSAVYLCASSPVGHNEQFFGPGTRLTVL.

This clonotype was counted a few times. The CDR3 sequence is CASSLRTSGNHGELFF. The CDR3 DNA sequence: TGCGCCAGCAGCTTACGGACTAGCGGGAATCACGGGGAGCTGTTTTTT. The genes are TRBV5-1 and TRBJ2-2; 12 bases map to TRBD2. CDR3 size: 16 residues. Germline values: CDR1 SGHRS, CDR2 YFSETQ. V lost 2 bases and J lost 7; bases outside the gene matches: 6.

This clonotype has a handful of counts. CDR3 residues: CASSHGNRATEAFF. The DNA of the CDR3 is TGCGCCAGCAGCCATGGCAATCGAGCCACTGAAGCTTTCTTT. The chain joins TRBV4-3 to TRBJ1-1; D is uncertain. The CDR3 contains 14 residues. V was shortened by 3 bases and J by 4 bases, with 12 bases between the two germline ends. The germline CDR1 and CDR2 sequences are LGHNA and YSLEER.

This clonotype was observed at least ten times. V gene TRBV28 combines with J gene TRBJ2-4; D is unresolved. The V and J ends lost 5 bases and 0 bases respectively, with 14 bases between them. Germline lookup yields CDR1 MDHEN and CDR2 SYDVKM. The CDR3 has 16 amino acids. The CDR3 region is CASSPMNSLAKNIQYF. CDR3 coding DNA: TGTGCCAGCAGTCCCATGAATTCCTTAGCCAAAAACATTCAGTACTTC.

Many counts were recorded for this clonotype. This chain uses TRBV5-1 with TRBJ2-3, with D tentatively TRBD1 or TRBD2 (5 bases each). This CDR3 comprises 13 residues. Germline V gives CDR1 SGHRS, CDR2 YFSETQ. V was pared by 1 base and J by 4 bases, with 7 bases between. The CDR3 is CASSLSGPDTQYF. The CDR3, as DNA: TGCGCCAGCAGCTTGTCGGGGCCAGATACGCAGTATTTT.

This clonotype was detected a few times. The gene calls are TRBV7-9 and TRBJ2-5; D possibly corresponds to TRBD2 (5 bases). The CDR3 contains 13 residues. V was pared by 3 bases and J by 3 bases, with 8 bases between. Germline CDR1 is SEHNR and CDR2 is FQNEAQ (reference sequence). DNA for the CDR3: TGTGCCAGCAGCTTCGGGATGAAAGAGACCCAGTACTTC. It translates to CASSFGMKETQYF.

Many counts were recorded for this clonotype. The V call is TRBV4-3, the J call TRBJ2-7, with 7 bases fitting TRBD1. V lost 0 bases and J lost 6; bases outside the gene matches: 11. This CDR3 spans 16 amino acids. Germline V gene sequence: CDR1 LGHNA, CDR2 YSLEER. CDR3 in DNA: TGCGCCAGCAGCCAAGAAGGGGGCAGCCCTGGCACCGAGCAGTACTTC. Amino acids: CASSQEGGSPGTEQYF.

This clonotype has ten or more counts. The chain has TRBV4-1 and TRBJ2-2, with D unclear. This CDR3 comprises 18 residues. Trimming left V 0 bases short and J 0 bases short, with 14 bases between. CDR1 and CDR2 from the germline V gene are MGHRA and YSYEKL. Here the CDR3 DNA reads TGCGCCAGCAGCCAAGAAATTACCTCGAGCGCGAACACCGGGGAGCTGTTTTTT. Translated: CASSQEITSSANTGELFF.

Comment on this clonotype: A much larger clone is a single base away; this may be a read error. This CDR3 reads CASSFRGSGSYEQYF. The CDR3 coding sequence is TGTGCCAGCAGTTTTAGGGGGTCCGGCTCCTACGAGCAGTACTTC. This sequence joins TRBV28 and TRBJ2-7; perhaps TRBD1 as D (6 bases). CDR1 is MDHEN and CDR2 is SYDVKM in the germline V gene. This CDR3 spans 15 amino acids. V was shortened by 3 bases and J by 0 bases, with 12 bases between the two germline ends.

This clonotype has a count of ten or more. The rearrangement links TRBV4-2 to TRBJ2-2; TRBD2 matches 8 bases. This CDR3 has 16 amino acids. Germline CDR1 and CDR2: LGHNA and YNFKEQ. V shed 0 bases and J 0 bases; nucleotides not matched to a gene: 0. In nucleotides, the CDR3 is TGTGCCAGCAGCCAAGAGGGACTAGCGAACACCGGGGAGCTGTTTTTT. Encoded protein: CASSQEGLANTGELFF.

This clonotype was found a few times. The gene calls are TRBV21-1 and TRBJ2-1; the D call TRBD2 from the table was never checked on the DNA. TRBV21-1 is tagged as a pseudogene. CDR3 length equals 15 residues. This chain's CDR3 is CATLVTTSAYNEQFF. The CDR3 DNA follows: TGTGCCACCCTCGTTACCACCAGCGCCTACAATGAGCAGTTCTTC.

This clonotype has a count of ten or more. The chain combines TRBV28 with TRBJ2-5; D is undetermined. From germline, CDR1 is MDHEN and CDR2 SYDVKM. This CDR3 region has 11 residues. V was clipped by 3 bases and J by 4 bases, with 3 bases between them. CDR3 sequence: CASSFSETQYF. CDR3 sequence (DNA): TGTGCCAGCAGTTTCTCAGAGACCCAGTACTTC.

This sequence joins TRBV20-1 and TRBJ2-7; D remains unclear. Germline CDR1 and CDR2: DFQATT and SNEGSKA (reference sequence). V was trimmed by 4 bases and J by 2 bases, leaving 9 bases between them. This CDR3 has 12 residues. CDR3 in DNA: TGCAGTGCTATACACACCCCCTACGAGCAGTACTTC. Amino acid sequence: CSAIHTPYEQYF.

The chain uses TRBV6-2 or TRBV6-3 and TRBJ2-1, with TRBD2 matching over 8 bases. The CDR3 length is 15 residues. The germline V gene encodes CDR1 MNHEY and CDR2 SVGEGT. J lost 7 bases, V lost 2 bases, and 7 bases had no gene match. The CDR3 DNA sequence: TGTGCCAGCAGTTACCCCGGGACTAGGGTTAATGAGCAGTTCTTC. It is translated as CASSYPGTRVNEQFF.

The sample holds many counts of this clonotype. J is TRBJ2-3 and V is TRBV4-3; 10 bases match TRBD2. Trimming took 2 bases from V and 4 from J; bases not matched to a gene: 6. Germline V CDR1 and CDR2: LGHNA, YSLEER. The length of the CDR3 is 16 residues. DNA for the CDR3: TGCGCCAGCAGCCAAATAGCGGGAGGTCTTCCAGATACGCAGTATTTT. Amino acid sequence: CASSQIAGGLPDTQYF.

In its sample, this clonotype was seen many times. The genes are TRBV11-2 and TRBJ2-1, with TRBD2 matching 8 bases. Trimming took 7 bases from V and 6 from J; bases not matched to a gene: 14. Germline V gene lookup returns CDR1 SGHAT and CDR2 FQNNGV. CDR3 length: 16 amino acids. The CDR3 region is CASTFTGTRGSNEQFF. As DNA, the CDR3 is TGTGCCAGCACCTTCACCGGGACTAGGGGGTCCAATGAGCAGTTCTTC.

Ten or more counts support this clonotype. The chain employs TRBV4-3 and TRBJ2-2, with 9 bases matching TRBD1. In germline, CDR1 is LGHNA, CDR2 YSLEER. This CDR3 has 16 amino acids. After removal of 0 bases from V and 6 bases from J, the junction contained 5 bases not matched to a gene. CDR3 loop: CASSQDFYRGPGELFF. The CDR3 coding sequence is TGCGCCAGCAGCCAAGATTTTTACAGGGGGCCCGGGGAGCTGTTTTTT.

In its sample, this clonotype was seen many times. The J gene is TRBJ2-7, the V gene TRBV6-5; TRBD2 aligns across 9 bases. In germline, CDR1 is MNHEY, CDR2 SVGAGI. Losses at the gene ends were 5 bases for V and 3 bases for J; bases not matched to a gene: 2. This CDR3 comprises 13 residues. CDR3 DNA: TGTGCCAGCAGTCGGACTAGCGTCTACGAGCAGTACTTC. Encoded protein: CASSRTSVYEQYF.